The sequence of this T cell receptor (beta chain) was determined in a study of response to subunit inactivated influenza vaccine. Using its own MiXCR run on the RT-PCR reads, TCRdb lists one record per CDR3 protein. The table lists hundreds of thousands of distinct CDR3 sequences, approximately 15% of them singletons. Details on this clonotype: The target antigen is unknown.

Broader study findings: It was suggested by the authors that few new T cells are recruited by each seasonal influenza vaccination.

From germline, CDR1 is LNHDA and CDR2 SQIVND (reference sequence). The CDR3 contains 13 residues. V lost 6 bases, J lost 6 bases, and 15 bases lay in between. Sequenced here: PBMCs from blood, sampled 14 to 15 days before vaccination. The receptor was isolated from a man aged 50 to 60 who received an inactivated influenza vaccine. The gene calls are TRBV19 and TRBJ2-7, with D possibly TRBD1 on 5 matching bases. The CDR3 DNA reads TGTGCCAGTAGGCCGCCCGTGGGGCGCGAGCAGTACTTC. It specifies CASRPPVGREQYF.